Included here is one TCR beta chain sequence, with context. What this receptor recognizes is not known. Qualities for individual bases were not recorded, and no much larger clone is one base off. TCRbeta CDR3 regions were amplified from genomic DNA using the immunoSEQ Assay, a bias-controlled multiplex PCR. On the study's bioinformatics: Within the assay, amplification of reference gene primers was used to estimate how many nucleated cells each sample contained. To quantify the absolute abundance of each unique TCRbeta CDR3 rearrangement, sequence reads were collapsed and filtered. For each sample, productive Simpson clonality was calculated as the square root of Simpson's diversity index across productive rearrangements. Imported from immuneACCESS, the table was reduced by TCRdb to in-frame sequences with V and J called. These copies leave out some clones; in studies compared against another copy, an unresolved V gene accounts for under half, and the cause of the remainder is not known. V and J calls and clone size are given by that table; D and trimming were obtained from the DNA. This sample has 250,000 to 300,000 clones in its table, and approximately 87% of those were observed once. The top ten hold 9.5% to 15% of the sample.

The data originate from a study of blood T cell repertoires in COVID-19 (dated by TCRdb to 2018 to 2020). The study in broad terms: Samples from collaborators originated in the United States, Italy and Spain and spanned both the acute and convalescent phases of COVID-19. A freely available public database, intended as a resource for researchers studying the immune response to SARS-CoV-2, is where the repertoires were released. Where HLA class I and class II types were available, the types were taken from metadata supplied by the sample provider, not from assay-based typing. The samples were drawn from the first 160 participants of the ongoing ImmuneRACE study and from more than 1,000 subjects provided by 6 global collaborators. The prospective study material was composed of cDNA or gDNA derived from T cells, B-cell-depleted T cells, or PBMCs. The sample metadata nearly always contained a de-identified subject ID, COVID-19 status, age in years and sex. Subjects who had been exposed to COVID-19, were actively infected with it, or had recovered from it provided the deeply sampled blood TCRbeta repertoires that made up the dataset.

There are 14 amino acids in the CDR3, from cysteine to phenylalanine inclusive. Only the CDR3 DNA stays, 42 bases, in frame from base 1. V and J are truncated by 7 bases and 4 bases respectively, leaving an intervening sequence of 17 bases. The germline V gene yields SGHVS for CDR1 and FQNEAQ for CDR2. In Seattle, one collaborating source enrolled patients while the infection was active and tracked those patients longitudinally over the course of disease. Collaborating institutions collected whole blood in K2EDTA tubes following their own protocols. Collaborator samples were shipped for TCRbeta analysis as frozen whole blood, isolated PBMCs, or DNA extracted from either sample type. Results and caveats for the whole study, not just this receptor: Clinical and demographic metadata were provided uncurated, with the amount varying by source and participant.

Recombination joined TRBV7-8 with TRBJ2-7, and TRBD1 may be the D gene, going by 6 matching bases. The specimen was peripheral blood. The sequence was collected from a woman in her 30s with COVID-19, enrolled during active disease. The CDR3 region: CASTEGPDSYEQYF. The DNA sequence follows: TGTGCCAGCACCGAAGGCCCGGACAGTTACGAGCAGTACTTC. Supplemented by the reference TRBV7-8 and TRBJ2-7 proteins around the CDR3, the complete variable domain is GAGVSQSPRYKVAKRGQDVALRCDPISGHVSLFWYQQALGQGPEFLTYFQNEAQLDKSGLPSDRFFAERPEGSVSTLKIQRTQQEDSAVYLCASTEGPDSYEQYFGPGTRLTVT.